This T cell receptor (beta chain) was found in a study of T cells in Graves' hyperthyroidism and ophthalmopathy. Using RNA transcripts as the source, TCR beta CDR3 regions were amplified. HTBI primers were the set used in a first-round RT-PCR of the TCR CDR3. A single record per CDR3 protein comes from TCRdb applying MiXCR to the multiplex PCR reads. Here the sample spans about 640,000 distinct CDR3 sequences, around 21% being singletons. Findings of the study overall: A model of 13 V-J pairs discriminated ophthalmopathy from stable hyperthyroidism.

Clinicians diagnosed patients from clinical symptoms, serum thyroxine and TRAb, thyroid ultrasound and orbital computed tomography. J gave up 2 bases and V 1 base, and 7 bases lay outside the gene matches. This CDR3 has 17 residues. The V gene's germline CDR1 is SQVTM and CDR2 ANQGSEA. This clonotype was observed a few times. No antigen is known for it. This chain connects TRBV29-1 to TRBJ2-2; 10 bases line up with TRBD2. Sequencing used blood. The receptor was derived from a man aged 25-45 years with Graves' ophthalmopathy. CDR3 DNA: TGCAGCGTTGAAGCCTTTAAGCGGGAGGGAAACACCGGGGAGCTGTTTTTT. Encoded protein: CSVEAFKREGNTGELFF.